This T cell receptor beta chain comes out of a study of cytomegalovirus exposure and HLA in healthy donors. Across the whole study: Unique TCRs from HLA-typed donors, approximately 80 million of them, were held in an early data release. Regarding the study as a whole: Among donors in an Asian-associated ancestry cluster, a later analysis reportedly found fewer N-insertions than the roughly 670-donor mean. Across HLA loci, a later analysis found differing TCR association rates, with DRB1 most and HLA-C fewest. Earlier analysis looked at TCR beta V segments, and most were productive about 90% or about 30% of the time.

This clone was seen only once. Its matching antigen is unknown. PCR was performed using 60 Vbeta and 13 Jbeta primers. Repertoires were generated with immunoSEQ multiplex PCR, while TCRdb's copy carries only in-frame clones and drops some. The sample includes about 60,000 clones, approximately 80% of them seen just once. The CDR3 has 18 residues. CDR1 and CDR2 (germline): SGHRS, YFSETQ. V was clipped by 0 bases and J by 3 bases; unmatched bases: 12. Sequencing input: PBMCs. This chain uses TRBV5-1 with TRBJ2-3; 8 bases are a match to TRBD1. The source is a woman in her 30s in good health and CMV-seronegative. The CDR3, as DNA: TGCGCCAGCAGCTTGGGGACAGGGAGGTCCCTATCGACAGATACGCAGTATTTT. This encodes CASSLGTGRSLSTDTQYF.